The rows below give T cell receptor beta chains drawn from one sample of a study of cytomegalovirus exposure and HLA in healthy donors. Data came from immunoSEQ multiplex PCR; TCRdb stores just in-frame clones and leaves some out. The repertoire holds some 160,000 clones, with 77% as singletons. The sequenced material came from PBMCs. The receptors were sampled from a woman between 25 and 40 years old in good health and CMV-seronegative. Both conserved end residues are part of each CDR3. A D gene is named only where the DNA matches it firmly. Size tells how often a clone was seen (once, few, many) or the class of an expanded clone, and some rows leave it out.

.	TRBV27	TRBD1	TRBJ2-1	TGTGCCAGCAGTTTATTTTCAGGGGGCGCGTACAATGAGCAGTTCTTC	CASSLFSGGAYNEQFF
.	TRBV27	.	TRBJ2-7	TGTGCCAGCAGTTTAAGACAGACCTACGAGCAGTACTTC	CASSLRQTYEQYF
.	TRBV11-2	TRBD1	TRBJ2-7	TGTGCCAGCAGCTTAGTCGGACAGGGGTACGAGCAGTACTTC	CASSLVGQGYEQYF
.	TRBV7-2	TRBD1	TRBJ1-6	TGTGCCAGCAGCTTTCCGGGACAGGGAGTCAATTCACCCCTCCACTTT	CASSFPGQGVNSPLHF
.	TRBV4-1	.	TRBJ2-1	TGCGCCACAACAGGTAACAATGAGCAGTTCTTC	CATTGNNEQFF
.	TRBV7-2	TRBD2	TRBJ2-7	TGTGCCAGCAGCCGGACTAGCGGCTACGAGCAGTACTTC	CASSRTSGYEQYF
.	TRBV6-1	.	TRBJ1-2	TGTGCCAGCAGGGGACAACTGGACGGCTACACCTTC	CASRGQLDGYTF
.	TRBV19	TRBD1	TRBJ1-1	TGTGCCAGTAGTATGGGGGACAGGGAGGACACTGAAGCTTTCTTT	CASSMGDREDTEAFF
few	TRBV2	TRBD2	TRBJ2-1	TGTGCCAGCAGGACGGGGGGGCGCTACAATGAGCAGTTCTTC	CASRTGGRYNEQFF
.	TRBV14	.	TRBJ1-1	TGTGCCAGCAGCCCAGGACAGATCACTGAAGCTTTCTTT	CASSPGQITEAFF
.	TRBV7-2	TRBD1	TRBJ1-2	TGTGCCAGCAGCGAAGGCGGACAGGGATACTATGGCTACACCTTC	CASSEGGQGYYGYTF